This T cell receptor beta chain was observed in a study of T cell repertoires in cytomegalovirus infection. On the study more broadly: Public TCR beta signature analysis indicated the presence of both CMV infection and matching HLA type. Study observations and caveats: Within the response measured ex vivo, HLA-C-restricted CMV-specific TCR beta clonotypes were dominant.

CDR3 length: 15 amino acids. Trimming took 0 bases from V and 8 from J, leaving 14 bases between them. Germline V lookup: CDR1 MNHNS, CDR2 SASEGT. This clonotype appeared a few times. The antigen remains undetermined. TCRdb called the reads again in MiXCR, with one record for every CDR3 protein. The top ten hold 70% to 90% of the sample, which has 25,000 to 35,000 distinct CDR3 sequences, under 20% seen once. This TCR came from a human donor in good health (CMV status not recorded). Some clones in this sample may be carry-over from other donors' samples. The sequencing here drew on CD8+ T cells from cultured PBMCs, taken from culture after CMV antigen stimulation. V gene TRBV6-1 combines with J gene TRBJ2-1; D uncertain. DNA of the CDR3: TGTGCCAGCAGTGAAGCCGGCGGAAACTGGGATGAGCAGTTCTTC. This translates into CASSEAGGNWDEQFF.